Listed below are T cell receptor beta chains from one sample, sequenced in a study of blood T cell repertoires in COVID-19. TCRdb keeps only in-frame clones here, not all; method: immunoSEQ multiplex PCR. The top ten hold roughly 1.3% of the sample, which has 300,000 or so clones, 70% to 90% seen once. Sequencing used peripheral blood. These receptors all come from a man between 65 and 79 years old with acute or convalescent COVID-19. CDR3s include the opening cysteine and the closing phenylalanine or tryptophan. Each record gives: J gene, V gene, CDR3 protein.

TRBJ1-3 | TRBV18 | CASSDLLNTIYF
TRBJ2-5 | TRBV18 | CASSTGQGARETQYF
TRBJ2-3 | TRBV10-2 | CASLDTSTDTQYF
TRBJ2-7 | TRBV6-5 | CASSSQEYEQYF
TRBJ2-2 | TRBV7-9 | CASREGGFDTGELFF
TRBJ2-5 | TRBV11-2 | CASSQGAQETQYF
TRBJ2-2 | TRBV7-8 | CASGQGIRTGELFF
TRBJ2-3 | TRBV4-1 | CASSRTGSTDTQYF
TRBJ2-7 | TRBV4-2 | CASSEGRYEQYF
TRBJ2-3 | TRBV9 | CASSPYQASTDTQYF
TRBJ2-1 | TRBV20-1 | CSASRGGGSYNEQFF
TRBJ2-7 | TRBV7-8 | CASSLIIAGTGSQEQYF
TRBJ2-7 | TRBV19 | CASSERDEQYF
TRBJ2-1 | TRBV30 | CAWRGGAPYNEQFF
TRBJ1-6 | TRBV19 | CASSALGQGNSPLHF
TRBJ1-6 | TRBV28 | CASSNVPALHF
TRBJ1-5 | TRBV5-1 | CASSLARGPGQPQHF
TRBJ2-1 | TRBV5-5 | CASSLWSPGLYEQFF
TRBJ2-1 | TRBV9 | CASSRGQGAYNEQFF
TRBJ2-1 | TRBV5-1 | CASSLSPGLAGLNEQFF
TRBJ2-1 | TRBV14 | CASSQELAGGPFNEQFF
TRBJ2-7 | TRBV19 | CASSKGTSGIYEQYF
TRBJ2-5 | TRBV7-9 | CASSATRVRSETQYF
TRBJ2-1 | TRBV29-1 | CSVRIGTGGSYNEQFF
TRBJ2-2 | TRBV6-5 | CASTQGGGRTGELFF
TRBJ1-1 | TRBV5-6 | CASSLRGGEAAFF
TRBJ1-1 | TRBV5-1 | CASSTQDTEAFF
TRBJ2-5 | TRBV6-2/TRBV6-3 | CASSYPKDRGRGETQYF
TRBJ1-1 | TRBV2 | CASTGRTANTEAFF
TRBJ1-1 | TRBV2 | CATSQGPRTEAFF
TRBJ2-1 | TRBV4-2 | CASSRTSGGDNEQFF
TRBJ2-1 | TRBV24-1 | CATSDMGTGHNEQFF
TRBJ2-2 | TRBV7-9 | CASSWANSNTGELFF